The clone carrying this T cell receptor (beta chain) was detected only once. These data belong to a study of blood T cell repertoires in COVID-19. The CDR3 sequence is 13 residues long. The method was immunoSEQ multiplex PCR; TCRdb's version includes in-frame clones alone and lacks a portion of them. In the table there are roughly 320,000 clones, 70% to 90% of which are singletons. The chain has TRBV21-1 and TRBJ1-5; TRBD1, as called in the table, went unchecked against the DNA. TRBV21-1 is given as a pseudogene. This TCR was recovered from a man in his 70s with acute or convalescent COVID-19. The sequencing sample was made of peripheral blood. The CDR3, as DNA: TGTGCCAGCAACCAGGGGGGTCTGCAGCCCCAGCATTTT. Its protein product is CASNQGGLQPQHF.